The 27 T cell receptor beta chains given below trace back to one sample, sequenced in a study of graft-versus-host responses after intestinal transplantation. Sequencing was performed with immunoSEQ multiplex PCR; in TCRdb, only in-frame clones are kept and a portion is missing. The data show roughly 70,000 clones, approximately 92% seen once. The material was bone marrow, obtained 700 to 850 days after intestinal transplantation. Receptors were obtained from a human patient who received an intestinal transplant, so some T cells may come from the graft donor.

The J gene is TRBJ2-3, the V gene TRBV6-1; D unclear. CDR3 length: 16 amino acids. V dropped 2 bases and J dropped 2 bases, with 14 bases sitting between them. The germline gives CDR1 MNHNS, CDR2 SASEGT. The CDR3 protein is CASSERVGRLTDTQYF. The DNA of the CDR3 is TGTGCCAGCAGTGAACGGGTAGGGCGGCTCACAGATACGCAGTATTTT.

This chain uses TRBV27 with TRBJ1-5; D might be TRBD1 (6 bases). The CDR3 spans 14 residues. V was shortened by 5 bases and J by 4 bases, with 12 bases between the two germline ends. CDR1 and CDR2 from the germline V gene are MNHEY and SMNVEV (reference sequence). The CDR3: CASSPGQPNQPQHF. CDR3 bases: TGTGCCAGCAGTCCTGGACAGCCTAATCAGCCCCAGCATTTT.

This clone showed up just once. The J gene is TRBJ1-1, the V gene TRBV27; TRBD1 agrees at 7 bases. V gave up 5 bases and J gave up 4 bases; unmatched junction bases: 10. Looked up from germline, CDR1 is MNHEY and CDR2 is SMNVEV (reference sequence). This CDR3 has 15 residues. CDR3 sequence (DNA): TGTGCCAGCAGTGCGCCGGGGACAGCCTCCACTGAAGCTTTCTTT. Translating it yields CASSAPGTASTEAFF.

The V call is TRBV6-5, the J call TRBJ2-5; TRBD2 agrees at 8 bases. After removal of 7 bases from V and 5 bases from J, the junction contained 6 bases not matched to a gene. This CDR3 comprises 13 residues. The germline V gene encodes CDR1 MNHEY and CDR2 SVGAGI. The CDR3 sequence: CASKVRGAETQYF. The CDR3 DNA reads TGTGCCAGCAAGGTGCGGGGGGCGGAGACCCAGTACTTC.

Written as DNA, the CDR3 is TGTGCCAGCAGTCTTGAACAGGTGACTAATTCACCCCTCCACTTT. Amino acids: CASSLEQVTNSPLHF. The chain recombines TRBV6-5 with TRBJ1-6, with D possibly being TRBD1 (5 bases). V was trimmed by 5 bases and J by 6 bases, leaving 14 bases between them. The CDR3 contains 15 residues. CDR1 is MNHEY, CDR2 SVGAGI, per germline.

The rearrangement uses TRBV4-1 and TRBJ2-1, with 7 bases aligning to TRBD1. J gave up 7 bases and V 3 bases, and 12 bases lay outside the gene matches. Looked up from germline, CDR1 is MGHRA and CDR2 is YSYEKL. The CDR3 runs 16 residues. The CDR3 sequence is CASSHQAQGVRNEQFF. CDR3 in DNA: TGCGCCAGCAGCCATCAGGCCCAGGGGGTAAGAAATGAGCAGTTCTTC.

The rearrangement joins TRBV11-2 to TRBJ2-3; possibly TRBD1 for D (6 bases). The V gene's germline CDR1 is SGHAT and CDR2 FQNNGV. This CDR3 comprises 14 residues. Trimming cost V 5 bases and J 6 bases, with 15 bases left between them. Written as DNA, the CDR3 is TGTGCCAGCAGCACAACACAGGGCTCCGATACGCAGTATTTT. Protein product: CASSTTQGSDTQYF.

By sample share, this clone is medium-sized (0.01 to 0.1%). The rearrangement links TRBV29-1 to TRBJ2-3; tentative D call: TRBD1 (5 bases). This CDR3 contains 12 residues. Germline loops: CDR1 SQVTM, CDR2 ANQGSEA. V lost 5 bases and J 7 bases, leaving 13 bases between the germline ends. In DNA, the CDR3 is TGCAGCGTTATACAGGAATACCATACGCAGTATTTT. It translates to CSVIQEYHTQYF.

V is TRBV11-1 and J is TRBJ2-7; a weak D match, TRBD2 (5 bases). CDR1 and CDR2 from the germline V gene are SGHAT and FQDESV (reference sequence). Trimming removed 5 bases at V and 3 bases at J, with 17 bases between. The CDR3 extends over 15 amino acids. As DNA, the CDR3 is TGTGCCAGCAGCACCGGCGATGGAGGACTCTACGAGCAGTACTTC. As protein: CASSTGDGGLYEQYF.

The rearrangement uses TRBV13 and TRBJ2-7, with TRBD1 matching 7 bases. The CDR3 runs 15 residues. The germline CDR1 and CDR2 sequences are PRHDT and FYEKMQ (reference sequence). Trimming took 4 bases from V and 1 from J; bases not matched to a gene: 7. CDR3 amino acids: CASSSYRGQSYEQYF. The CDR3 DNA sequence: TGTGCCAGCAGCTCCTACAGGGGCCAGTCCTACGAGCAGTACTTC.

The chain employs TRBV23-1 and TRBJ2-6; 7 bases are shared with TRBD2. TRBV23-1 counts as an open reading frame of uncertain function. Losses at the gene ends were 4 bases for V and 2 bases for J; bases not matched to a gene: 8. CDR3 size: 17 residues. Here the CDR3 DNA reads TGCGCCAGCAGTCTGACTCCAGGGAGGGCTGGGGCCAACGTCCTGACTTTC. This sequence encodes CASSLTPGRAGANVLTF.

The chain employs TRBV7-9 and TRBJ2-7, with no clear D. This CDR3 contains 14 residues. The germline V gene has CDR1 SEHNR and CDR2 FQNEAQ (reference sequence). The V and J ends lost 0 bases and 2 bases respectively, with 8 bases between them. The CDR3 DNA reads TGTGCCAGCAGCTTAGCTCAACTGGCCTACGAGCAGTACTTC. It specifies CASSLAQLAYEQYF.

CDR3 residues: CASSVGRTSGSSLEQFF. The CDR3, as DNA: TGTGCCAGCAGCGTAGGGAGGACTAGCGGGAGCTCCCTGGAGCAGTTCTTC. The genes are TRBV9 and TRBJ2-1; TRBD2 matches at 13 bases. J lost 10 bases, V lost 0 bases, and 10 bases had no gene match. Germline-derived CDR1 and CDR2 are SGDLS and YYNGEE. This CDR3 has 17 amino acids.

The rearrangement links TRBV19 to TRBJ1-1, with 7 nucleotides matching TRBD1. V shed 4 bases and J 1 base; nucleotides not matched to a gene: 0. The CDR3 runs to 13 residues. The germline V gene encodes CDR1 LNHDA and CDR2 SQIVND (reference sequence). CDR3 in DNA: TGTGCCAGTAGTACAGGGGGGAACACTGAAGCTTTCTTT. It yields the protein CASSTGGNTEAFF.

This chain uses TRBV6-5 with TRBJ2-1; 10 nucleotides align to TRBD2. The CDR3 is 15 amino acids. Trimming at V came to 6 bases and at J to 4 bases, leaving 6 bases not matched to a gene. CDR1 is MNHEY and CDR2 is SVGAGI in the germline V gene. The CDR3 nucleotides read TGTGCCAGCAGCCTCGGGACTAGCGCGTACAATGAGCAGTTCTTC. Translated: CASSLGTSAYNEQFF.

This chain connects TRBV18 to TRBJ2-5; D not certain. Trimming removed 8 bases from V and 6 bases from J, with 1 base in between. Germline V CDR1 and CDR2: KGHSH, LQKENI. The CDR3 covers 8 residues. CDR3 region: CASQTQYF. In DNA, the CDR3 is TGTGCCAGCCAGACCCAGTACTTC.

V usage is TRBV10-2 and J usage is TRBJ2-1; D unclear. The CDR3 is made up of 14 amino acids. Germline V gene sequence: CDR1 WSHSY, CDR2 SAAADI. V was trimmed by 4 bases and J by 9 bases, leaving 16 bases between them. CDR3 residues: CASSVRVSLSEQFF. CDR3 sequence (DNA): TGCGCCAGCAGTGTAAGGGTCAGCTTAAGTGAGCAGTTCTTC.

Turning to this clone: One junction end disagrees with the germline gene, perhaps due to a read error. This chain's CDR3 is CASSRGQPYEQCF. CDR3 coding DNA: TGTGCCAGCAGTCGCGGACAGCCCTACGAGCAGTGCTTC. The rearrangement links TRBV5-4 to TRBJ2-7, with D possibly TRBD1 on 6 matching bases. CDR3 length: 13 amino acids. Per the germline V gene, CDR1 is SGHNT and CDR2 is YYREEE (reference sequence).

This rearrangement joins TRBV19 to TRBJ2-3; 11 bases match TRBD2. This CDR3 has 16 amino acids. From germline, CDR1 is LNHDA and CDR2 SQIVND (reference sequence). Trimming cost V 5 bases and J 0 bases; bases outside gene matches: 4. The CDR3 here is CASSRSGGASTDTQYF. The CDR3 nucleotides are TGTGCCAGTAGTCGTAGCGGGGGGGCGAGCACAGATACGCAGTATTTT.

In the case of this clone: Additional DNA sequences in this sample encode the identical CDR3. The V call is TRBV5-1, the J call TRBJ2-7; 8 nucleotides line up with TRBD1. Germline V lookup: CDR1 SGHRS, CDR2 YFSETQ. The CDR3 loop spans 15 amino acids. V lost 3 bases, J lost 7 bases, and 12 bases stayed unmatched. The CDR3 spells CASSSQGTTGGEQYF. As DNA, the CDR3 is TGCGCCAGCAGCTCACAAGGGACCACAGGGGGGGAGCAGTACTTC.

The J gene is TRBJ2-5, the V gene TRBV10-1; D may be TRBD1 (6 bases). Trimming cost V 6 bases and J 4 bases, with 12 bases left between them. This CDR3 spans 13 amino acids. Germline assignment: CDR1 WNHNN and CDR2 SYGVQD (reference sequence). This chain's CDR3 is CASRGDNGETQYF. For the CDR3, the DNA is TGCGCCAGCAGGGGGGACAACGGAGAGACCCAGTACTTC.

The gene calls are TRBV23-1 and TRBJ2-7; tentative D call: TRBD1 (6 bases). TRBV23-1 is designated an ORF whose function remains uncertain. Trimming removed 4 bases at V and 6 bases at J, with 16 bases between. The CDR3 runs 14 residues. CDR3 DNA: TGCGCCAGCAGTCTGAGGCAGGGGAAAGGCGAGCAGTACTTC. It codes for CASSLRQGKGEQYF.

V gene TRBV5-1 combines with J gene TRBJ1-4; D gene unclear. The CDR3 runs to 14 residues. Between the trimmed V and J ends, which lost 3 bases and 6 bases, there was a span of 12 bases. Germline loops: CDR1 SGHRS, CDR2 YFSETQ. The CDR3 DNA follows: TGCGCCAGCAGCTGGAAAGGGATGGATGAAAAACTGTTTTTT. It specifies CASSWKGMDEKLFF.

The chain employs TRBV7-3 and TRBJ2-1; the D gene could be TRBD1 or TRBD2 (7 bases each). CDR1 SGHTA and CDR2 FQGTGA come from the germline V gene. Between the trimmed V and J ends, which lost 5 bases and 0 bases, there was a span of 11 bases. The CDR3 extends over 15 amino acids. The CDR3 loop reads CASSPGGASYNEQFF. CDR3 nucleotides: TGTGCCAGCAGCCCAGGGGGGGCCTCCTACAATGAGCAGTTCTTC.

The chain is built from TRBV9 and TRBJ2-2; the D is unclear. This CDR3 is 15 amino acids long. Trimming left V 1 base short and J 1 base short, with 8 bases between. Germline-derived CDR1 and CDR2 are SGDLS and YYNGEE. CDR3 sequence (DNA): TGTGCCAGCAGCGTACGGCAGGTGAACACCGGGGAGCTGTTTTTT. Amino acid sequence: CASSVRQVNTGELFF.

The V call is TRBV11-2, the J call TRBJ2-2, with 9 nucleotides matching TRBD2. V shed 5 bases and J 5 bases; nucleotides not matched to a gene: 9. Germline lookup yields CDR1 SGHAT and CDR2 FQNNGV. This CDR3 region has 16 residues. The CDR3 sequence: CASSPGVAGATGELFF. The CDR3 DNA sequence: TGTGCCAGCAGCCCCGGGGTAGCGGGGGCGACCGGGGAGCTGTTTTTT.

The chain combines TRBV11-2 with TRBJ2-1; TRBD2 aligns across 8 bases. Germline CDR1 and CDR2: SGHAT and FQNNGV. The CDR3 has 15 amino acids. Unmatched junction bases numbered 11, after V lost 7 bases and J lost 6 bases. The DNA for the CDR3 is TGTGCCAGCAACCCTAATGGGCTAGCGGGCAATGAGCAGTTCTTC. The encoded protein is CASNPNGLAGNEQFF.